In its sample, the clone carrying this T cell receptor beta chain was seen once. Its antigen is as yet unknown. The data derive from a study of cytomegalovirus exposure and HLA in healthy donors. The PCR had 60 Vbeta and 13 Jbeta primers. The assay was immunoSEQ multiplex PCR, and TCRdb's table has in-frame clones only and misses some. The sample gives about 93,000 clones, roughly 79% of which show up once; 0.57% is in the top ten. The CDR3 sequence is 15 residues long. V was cut by 0 bases and J by 11 bases, with 19 bases left in between. Study conclusions and caveats: Listed as cytomegalovirus-associated were over 150 TCR beta chains. As was reported, the HLA-A and HLA-B alleles of most subjects were accurately predicted from TCR beta sequences.

The receptor was derived from a man aged 30 to 45 in good health and CMV-seronegative. The genes are TRBV23-1 and TRBJ1-2, with D possibly matching TRBD1 (5 bases). TRBV23-1 is designated an ORF whose function remains uncertain. The sequencing input was PBMCs. The CDR3 spells CASSQSPPRDSRYTF. Here the CDR3 DNA reads TGCGCCAGCAGTCAATCCCCCCCCCGGGACTCTCGGTACACCTTC.